This T cell receptor (beta chain) was sequenced during a study of beta chain features in type 1 diabetes. Notes on this clone: What it binds is not known.

Expressed TCRB transcripts were sequenced after all isolated RNA was converted to cDNA. Using immunoSEQ multiplex PCR, the repertoire was profiled, and TCRdb retains in-frame clones only, with some absent. Counted here are roughly 730,000 clones, 13% occurring once; the ten biggest clones make up 0.022%. The study, taken as a whole, reports: Moderate yet significant TCRB CDR3 shortening was seen in Type 1 diabetes patients in all four CD4+ subsets. The VDJ junctions of type 1 diabetes patients carried fewer insertions and more deletions. Overrepresentation of cells with high TCR expression could result from cDNA sequencing.

V lost 2 bases to trimming and J lost 0 bases, with 15 bases between them. Germline CDR1 SGHKS, CDR2 YYEKEE (reference sequence). This CDR3 spans 17 amino acids. Sequenced: naive CD4+ T cells from blood. The source is a man between 18 and 29 years old with type 1 diabetes. This chain connects TRBV5-5 to TRBJ2-1; perhaps TRBD1 as D (5 bases). DNA of the CDR3: TGTGCCAGCAGCTTTCCAATTAGGGGTAGCTCCTACAATGAGCAGTTCTTC. Its translation is CASSFPIRGSSYNEQFF.